The 7 T cell receptor beta chains in this list originate from one sample, sequenced in a study of T cell changes during pregnancy in multiple sclerosis. This table comes from immunoSEQ multiplex PCR, and its TCRdb copy is limited to in-frame clones, with some not included. This sample has roughly 50,000 clones, with approximately 92% found just once. Sequenced here: CD4+ T cells from peripheral blood mononuclear cells, sampled in the third trimester of pregnancy. The origin of the receptors is a female donor with multiple sclerosis, enrolled in a pregnancy study.

The gene calls are TRBV29-1 and TRBJ1-1; TRBD1 aligns across 9 bases. The V gene end was trimmed by 4 bases and the J gene end by 4 bases; junction bases not matched to a gene: 13. Germline CDR1 and CDR2: SQVTM and ANQGSEA. The CDR3 contains 16 residues. CDR3 sequence: CSVASQGAFRVTEAFF. The CDR3 nucleotides read TGCAGCGTTGCCTCACAGGGGGCGTTTCGGGTCACTGAAGCTTTCTTT.

V and J are TRBV27 and TRBJ2-5, with a weak D call TRBD2 (5 bases). CDR1 is MNHEY, CDR2 SMNVEV, per germline (reference sequence). Trimming took 5 bases from V and 5 from J, leaving 12 bases between them. The CDR3 runs to 13 residues. The CDR3 loop reads CASSPSGEETQYF. Here the CDR3 DNA reads TGTGCCAGCAGTCCTTCCGGGGAGGAGACCCAGTACTTC.

In DNA form, the CDR3 reads TGTGCCAGCAGCATCTACCCAGCCAAGGCTGTTGTGTGGAGGTTCGCGAACACCGGGGAGCTGTTTTTT. Its protein is CASSIYPAKAVVWRFANTGELFF. This chain connects TRBV21-1 to TRBJ2-2; TRBD2, the table's D call, was not compared with the DNA. TRBV21-1 is termed a pseudogene. The CDR3 contains 23 residues.

This clone was detected once. The chain links TRBV29-1 to TRBJ2-7, with D maybe TRBD2 (5 bases). Per germline, CDR1 SQVTM and CDR2 ANQGSEA. V lost 6 bases and J 9 bases, leaving 21 bases between the germline ends. The CDR3 sequence is 13 residues long. CDR3 protein: CSVMALVGRGQYF. The DNA of the CDR3 is TGCAGCGTCATGGCACTAGTCGGTCGTGGGCAGTACTTC.

J is TRBJ2-1 and V is TRBV9; weak D call: TRBD2 (6 bases). The CDR3 has 16 residues. Trimming cost V 0 bases and J 10 bases, with 20 bases left between them. The germline V gene encodes CDR1 SGDLS and CDR2 YYNGEE. The CDR3: CASSVDPLRAAGEQFF. In nucleotides, the CDR3 is TGTGCCAGCAGCGTAGACCCCCTTCGGGCGGCGGGAGAGCAGTTCTTC.

The chain carries TRBV6-6 and TRBJ2-1, with D unclear. The germline V and J ends were trimmed by 6 bases and 10 bases, with 7 bases remaining between them. The CDR3 has 10 residues. Germline V gene data show CDR1 as MNHNY and CDR2 as SVGAGI (reference sequence). The CDR3 DNA follows: TGTGCCAGCAGCTTGGAGGAGCAGTTCTTC. It is translated as CASSLEEQFF.

This clone was picked up one time. The rearrangement links TRBV28 to TRBJ2-5, with 9 bases lining up with TRBD1. The trim removed 4 bases at V and 5 bases at J, leaving 11 bases unmatched. Per germline, CDR1 MDHEN and CDR2 SYDVKM. There are 16 residues in the CDR3. The CDR3 region is CASSSSKGTGGETQYF. In DNA form, the CDR3 reads TGTGCCAGCAGTTCCTCCAAGGGAACAGGGGGCGAGACCCAGTACTTC.